This passage covers 3 T cell receptor beta chains from one sample sequenced in a study of control samples from healthy donors and cancer patients. Some clones are missing from TCRdb's copy, which holds only in-frame ones; the method was immunoSEQ multiplex PCR. Here the sample spans under 150,000 clones, roughly 89% being singletons. The sample taken for sequencing was blood. Receptors were obtained from a man younger than 45 in good health.

In this sample, this clone turned up a few times. This chain uses TRBV10-1 with TRBJ2-2; 7 nucleotides match TRBD1. The CDR3 loop spans 13 amino acids. J gave up 1 base and V 10 bases, and 3 bases lay outside the gene matches. Looked up from germline, CDR1 is WNHNN and CDR2 is SYGVQD (reference sequence). The CDR3 is CATRTGNTGELFF. The DNA for the CDR3 is TGCGCCACCAGGACAGGGAACACCGGGGAGCTGTTTTTT.

The J gene is TRBJ1-2, the V gene TRBV5-6, with D possibly matching TRBD1 (6 bases). The CDR3 contains 15 residues. The ends were cut back, 0 bases at V and 2 bases at J, with 11 bases in the middle. Per the germline V gene, CDR1 is SGHDT and CDR2 is YYEEEE. CDR3 DNA sequence: TGTGCCAGCAGCTTGGGGGGCAGGGGCAACTATGGCTACACCTTC. Its protein is CASSLGGRGNYGYTF.

This chain connects TRBV4-3 to TRBJ2-3; D not certain. V lost 0 bases and J 5 bases, leaving 12 bases between the germline ends. Germline V gene sequence: CDR1 LGHNA, CDR2 YSLEER. This CDR3 is 15 amino acids long. As DNA, the CDR3 is TGCGCCAGCAGCCAAGATACCCAGACCTTAGATACGCAGTATTTT. Protein product: CASSQDTQTLDTQYF.